This TCR beta chain was profiled in a study of tissue T cells after allogeneic stem cell transplantation. Study at large: Patients with graft-versus-host disease had grafts: several unmodified, three CD34-selected and T-cell-depleted.

Looked up from germline, CDR1 is LNHDA and CDR2 is SQIVND (reference sequence). The CDR3 runs 14 residues. Trimming left V 5 bases short and J 8 bases short, with 18 bases between. This clone was picked up a small number of times. The antigen remains unidentified. Sequencing of TCRbeta CDR3 at survey depth gave sequences and template counts. This table comes from immunoSEQ multiplex PCR, and its TCRdb copy is limited to in-frame clones, with some not included. The sample yields more than 2,500 clones, about 70% seen once. This research-autopsy study prospectively enrolled adult allogeneic hematopoietic cell transplant recipients with steroid-refractory graft-versus-host disease. Study results and caveats: TCR repertoires tracked anatomic similarity, regardless of disease or transplant status.

The chain carries TRBV19 and TRBJ1-2; D may be TRBD1 (5 bases). The sequencing used colon tissue, collected at autopsy. This receptor was obtained from an older male patient with steroid-refractory graft-versus-host disease after an allogeneic stem cell transplant. A subset of T cells may come from the graft donor. CDR3: CASSPRGSRGGYTF. CDR3 DNA: TGTGCCAGTAGTCCCCGAGGCTCTAGGGGAGGCTACACCTTC. The whole variable domain, filled in from reference TRBV19 and TRBJ1-2, reads DGGITQSPKYLFRKEGQNVTLSCEQNLNHDAMYWYRQDPGQGLRLIYYSQIVNDFQKGDIAEGYSVSREKKESFPLTVTSAQKNPTAFYLCASSPRGSRGGYTFGSGTRLTVV.